These 18 T cell receptor beta chains originate from one sample sequenced in a study of identical twins. In TCRdb, the 5' RACE reads were re-called with MiXCR into one record per CDR3 protein. Among a few hundred thousand distinct CDR3 sequences listed, approximately 8.3% were seen once. Separately, the same data were catalogued under a study of yellow fever vaccine responses in identical twins.

Sequenced sample: CD8+ T cells sorted from blood. These TCRs come from a woman between 18 and 29 years old in good health.

This sequence joins TRBV6-1 and TRBJ2-7; no firm D call. The CDR3 covers 13 residues. Trimming stripped 5 bases from V and 4 bases from J, with 12 bases between. Germline V gene lookup returns CDR1 MNHNS and CDR2 SASEGT. This CDR3 is CASSMSPPYEQYF. CDR3 DNA: TGTGCCAGCAGTATGTCCCCCCCTTACGAGCAGTACTTC.

This clonotype turned up a few times. V and J are TRBV7-9 and TRBJ2-7; the match to TRBD1 covers 7 bases. Germline trimming cut 2 bases from V and 2 bases from J; bases unmatched to any gene: 6. Per germline, CDR1 SEHNR and CDR2 FQNEAQ (reference sequence). CDR3 length: 15 amino acids. Here the CDR3 reads CASSLSGQATYEQYF. The CDR3, as DNA: TGTGCCAGCAGCTTAAGCGGACAGGCGACCTACGAGCAGTACTTC.

This clonotype came up many times. This chain uses TRBV29-1 with TRBJ2-1, with a weak D call TRBD2 (6 bases). The CDR3 sequence is 13 residues long. Germline V gives CDR1 SQVTM, CDR2 ANQGSEA. Trimming took off 6 bases at V and 5 bases at J, with 14 bases between the two ends. The chain's CDR3 is CSVFSGNDNEQFF. CDR3 DNA sequence: TGCAGCGTCTTTAGCGGTAATGACAATGAGCAGTTCTTC.

This clonotype has a count of ten or more. The V call is TRBV7-9, the J call TRBJ2-7; 9 nucleotides agree with TRBD2. The CDR3 is 15 amino acids. Trimming removed 4 bases from V and 5 bases from J; junction bases left unmatched: 9. Germline lookup yields CDR1 SEHNR and CDR2 FQNEAQ (reference sequence). The CDR3 coding sequence is TGTGCCAGCAGCTCACATAGCGGGAGTTCTGACGAGCAGTACTTC. Its protein product is CASSSHSGSSDEQYF.

The chain is built from TRBV27 and TRBJ2-2; D unresolved. V dropped 2 bases and J dropped 6 bases, with 16 bases sitting between them. The CDR3 extends over 16 amino acids. Germline V gives CDR1 MNHEY, CDR2 SMNVEV (reference sequence). CDR3 sequence (DNA): TGTGCCAGCAGTTTACTCGCCAACCGACCCTCCGGGGAGCTGTTTTTT. Protein sequence: CASSLLANRPSGELFF.

V gene TRBV4-3 combines with J gene TRBJ2-2; 10 nucleotides agree with TRBD2. The CDR3 extends over 18 amino acids. Germline trimming cut 0 bases from V and 0 bases from J; bases unmatched to any gene: 4. In germline, CDR1 is LGHNA, CDR2 YSLEER. CDR3 nucleotide sequence: TGCGCCAGCAGCCAAGAAGATAGCGGGAGGCCGAACACCGGGGAGCTGTTTTTT. This codes for CASSQEDSGRPNTGELFF.

This clonotype was detected only a few times. The chain couples TRBV12-3 or TRBV12-4 to TRBJ2-7; 9 nucleotides line up with TRBD2. Germline trimming cut 3 bases from V and 4 bases from J; bases unmatched to any gene: 4. The length of the CDR3 is 14 residues. CDR3 sequence reads: CASSFWREGYEQYF. In DNA, the CDR3 is TGTGCCAGCAGTTTTTGGCGGGAGGGGTACGAGCAGTACTTC.

The chain combines TRBV24-1 with TRBJ2-1, with D possibly being TRBD1 (6 bases). Trimming left V 3 bases short and J 0 bases short, with 11 bases between. The length of the CDR3 is 16 residues. Germline CDR1 and CDR2: KGHDR and SFDVKD. CDR3 in amino acids: CATSDPDSSSYNEQFF. The CDR3 nucleotides read TGTGCCACCAGTGATCCGGACAGTAGCTCCTACAATGAGCAGTTCTTC.

The chain joins TRBV7-8 to TRBJ2-1, with D perhaps matching TRBD1 (5 bases). This CDR3 has 12 residues. Trimming left V 2 bases short and J 9 bases short, with 8 bases between. Germline V lookup: CDR1 SGHVS, CDR2 FQNEAQ. The CDR3, as DNA: TGTGCCAGCAGCTTAAAGGGGTCTGAGCAGTTCTTC. Translation gives CASSLKGSEQFF.

This clonotype was recorded a few times. The rearrangement links TRBV7-9 to TRBJ2-7; no clear D. V lost 7 bases and J 2 bases, leaving 12 bases between the germline ends. The germline gives CDR1 SEHNR, CDR2 FQNEAQ (reference sequence). This CDR3 comprises 13 residues. The CDR3 region has the DNA TGTGCCAGCACCCAGATTATAACCTACGAGCAGTACTTC. It yields the protein CASTQIITYEQYF.

This clonotype was seen repeatedly, ten times or more. The chain is built from TRBV9 and TRBJ1-6, with 10 bases lining up with TRBD1. Unmatched junction bases numbered 4, after V lost 3 bases and J lost 1 base. CDR3 length: 17 residues. Germline-derived CDR1 and CDR2 are SGDLS and YYNGEE. DNA for the CDR3: TGTGCCAGCAGCGGCCCGGGACAGGGGTCCTATAATTCACCCCTCCACTTT. It specifies CASSGPGQGSYNSPLHF.

The chain links TRBV2 to TRBJ2-3, with 10 bases matching TRBD2. The junction had 14 bases not matched to a gene; V was cut back by 2 bases and J by 6 bases. The CDR3 totals 18 residues. Germline-derived CDR1 and CDR2 are SNHLY and FYNNEI. The CDR3 sequence: CASSEFSLAGEDRDTQYF. DNA for the CDR3: TGTGCCAGCAGTGAATTCAGCCTAGCGGGGGAGGATAGGGATACGCAGTATTTT. The full variable domain, with the rest looked up from reference TRBV2 and TRBJ2-3, is EPEVTQTPSHQVTQMGQEVILRCVPISNHLYFYWYRQILGQKVEFLVSFYNNEISEKSEIFDDQFSVERPDGSNFTLKIRSTKLEDSAMYFCASSEFSLAGEDRDTQYFGPGTRLTVL.

Ten or more counts support this clonotype. The V and J genes are TRBV30 and TRBJ1-4, with D unresolved. V gave up 1 base and J gave up 0 bases, with 6 bases separating them. CDR1 and CDR2 from the germline V gene are GTSNPN and SVGIG (reference sequence). The CDR3 has 14 residues. CDR3 protein: CAWSAEATNEKLFF. Written as DNA, the CDR3 is TGTGCCTGGAGTGCAGAGGCAACTAATGAAAAACTGTTTTTT.

This clonotype was recorded at least ten times. The V call is TRBV7-9, the J call TRBJ2-7; 11 positions match TRBD1. The CDR3 has 16 residues. V was pared by 6 bases and J by 3 bases, with 10 bases of the junction left unmatched. Germline V CDR1 and CDR2: SEHNR, FQNEAQ (reference sequence). The CDR3 DNA is TGTGCCAGCAGTCAAACAGGACAGGGGGCCCTCTACGAGCAGTACTTC. As protein: CASSQTGQGALYEQYF.

This clonotype occurred many times. The CDR3, as DNA: TGTGCCACCAGCAGAGTTGGGGAATACAATGAGCAGTTCTTC. This codes for CATSRVGEYNEQFF. The rearrangement links TRBV15 to TRBJ2-1; D not certain. Germline values: CDR1 LNHNV, CDR2 YYDKDF (reference sequence). This CDR3 has 14 amino acids. The germline V and J ends were trimmed by 1 base and 4 bases, with 8 bases remaining between them.

This clonotype turned up a few times. The V call is TRBV7-8, the J call TRBJ1-5; D ambiguous. The CDR3 sequence is 17 residues long. The V end lost 2 bases, the J end lost 4 bases, and 18 bases lay between the germline ends. CDR1 SGHVS and CDR2 FQNEAQ come from the germline V gene. CDR3 nucleotide sequence: TGTGCCAGCAGCTTATACGAGGTTGGGGTAGGGAATCAGCCCCAGCATTTT. It encodes CASSLYEVGVGNQPQHF.

This clonotype was detected many times. V is TRBV29-1 and J is TRBJ2-7; D is perhaps TRBD2 (6 bases). This CDR3 region has 13 residues. Germline CDR1 reads SQVTM; CDR2 reads ANQGSEA. V lost 7 bases and J 0 bases, leaving 13 bases between the germline ends. The CDR3 protein is CSALGTPSYEQYF. The DNA of the CDR3 is TGCAGCGCTCTCGGGACTCCCTCCTACGAGCAGTACTTC.

In this sample, this clonotype turned up many times. The chain has TRBV4-3 and TRBJ2-7; D may be TRBD2 (5 bases). There are 14 residues in the CDR3. Trimming left V 2 bases short and J 2 bases short, with 10 bases between. CDR1 is LGHNA, CDR2 YSLEER, per germline. As DNA, the CDR3 is TGCGCCAGCAGCCAAAGCCTAGCTGCCTACGAGCAGTACTTC. It is translated as CASSQSLAAYEQYF.